This T cell receptor beta chain stems from a study of a mutant IDH1 vaccine in newly diagnosed glioma. Clones were sequenced by immunoSEQ multiplex PCR, and TCRdb holds only the in-frame ones, with some missing. This table holds some 130,000 clones, 80% found once. CDR3 length equals 19 residues. The V gene end was trimmed by 0 bases and the J gene end by 0 bases; junction bases not matched to a gene: 11. Per germline, CDR1 SGHRS and CDR2 YFSETQ. Time point defined: week 11, during vaccination. Every vaccination contained 300 ug of the mutant IDH1 20-mer peptide and was paired with topical imiquimod. As concerns this clone: Its antigen remains unidentified.

The sequence derives from a middle-aged man with glioma. The source was PBMCs, collected from a glioma patient whose treatment included an IDH1 peptide vaccine. The chain links TRBV5-1 to TRBJ2-7, with TRBD1 matching over 11 bases. The CDR3 nucleotides read TGCGCCAGCAGCTTGGGGACAGGGGGCTTCAGGCCCAGCTCCTACGAGCAGTACTTC. Protein product: CASSLGTGGFRPSSYEQYF.